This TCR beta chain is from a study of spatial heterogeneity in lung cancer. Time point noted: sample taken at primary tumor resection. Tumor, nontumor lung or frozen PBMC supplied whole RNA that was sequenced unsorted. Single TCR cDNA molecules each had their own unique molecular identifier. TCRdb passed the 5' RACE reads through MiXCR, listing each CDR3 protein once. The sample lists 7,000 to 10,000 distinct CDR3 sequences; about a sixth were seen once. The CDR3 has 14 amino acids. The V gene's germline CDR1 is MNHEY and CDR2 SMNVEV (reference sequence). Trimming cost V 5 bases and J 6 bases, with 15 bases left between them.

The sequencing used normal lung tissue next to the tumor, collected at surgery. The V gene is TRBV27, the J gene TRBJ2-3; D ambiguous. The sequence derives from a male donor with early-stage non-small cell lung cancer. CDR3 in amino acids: CASSDQVLRDTQYF. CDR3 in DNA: TGTGCCAGCAGTGATCAGGTCTTGCGGGATACGCAGTATTTT.